This entry concerns a single T cell receptor (beta chain). Its antigen target is currently unknown. Base qualities are not at hand, and no much larger clone is one base apart. The CDR3 regions of human TCRbeta chains were analyzed by immunosequencing. Regarding the original processing steps: TCRs in the repertoires were matched against a reference library of SARS-CoV-2-specific TCRs that had been generated with the MIRA antigen-specificity platform. Breadth meant the fraction of unique TCRs that were SARS-CoV-2-associated, whereas depth meant the fraction of total T cells that were SARS-CoV-2-associated. Each spike-specific TCR was assigned to its reactive spike region and to a CD4 or CD8 class using the MIRA data. Log10-transformed breadth and depth values were compared by one-way ANOVA with Sidak's multiple comparisons tests. TCRdb obtained this table from immuneACCESS and retained in-frame rearrangements with V and J assigned. These tables miss some clones; where compared with another copy, unresolved V genes account for less than half of the shortfall, and the remainder is unexplained. The V and J calls and clone size were taken over from that table, and D and trimming were inferred from the DNA. The sample records some 150,000 clones, roughly 90% of which are singletons. The ten largest clones capture approximately 3.1% of the sample.

The time point label, as the study defines it: baseline before first vaccination. Vaccinee samples were obtained from the UK trials COV001 and COV002, which included a single-blind randomized controlled phase 2/3 trial of AZD1222 (ChAdOx1 nCoV-19) in healthy adults. For TCRbeta chain sequencing, PBMC samples were collected from trial participants at day 0 and at day 28 after the second dose. These data originate in a study of T cell responses to AZD1222 COVID-19 vaccine (dated by TCRdb to the early 2020s). General notes on the study: AZD1222 recipients whose second dose came at about 4 weeks and those whose second dose came at about 12 weeks were combined into one group, since spike-specific TCR depth and breadth did not differ between the two schedules. TCR sequencing was performed for 230 to 250 trial participants, of whom around 210 were given two doses of AZD1222 and some 25 were given two doses of MenACWY control vaccine. Trial participants were enrolled into age subgroups of 18-55, 56-69 and 70-plus years, which contained about 150, 28 and 57 TCR-sequenced participants, respectively.

General findings and caveats noted by the study authors: Epitopes outside the regions mutated in the B.1.351 and B.1.1.7 variants were reportedly recognized by nearly half of the unique spike-specific TCRs. Because no day 14 peak-response samples were available, the repertoires could be characterized only after the peak T cell response. Participants were mostly white British and included more females than males, and it was suggested by the authors that clonal diversity may have been underestimated. The 56-69-year group was small, and its depth increase did not reach significance, likely because of low power. Spike-specific TCR breadth and depth rose significantly after two AZD1222 doses compared with day 0 and with MenACWY recipients. The vaccine-associated CD4 TCRs covered the entire spike protein, and the dominant responses fell in regions 160-218 and 743-854. Conclusions about previously exposed vaccinees are limited, since just five or six AZD1222 recipients were seropositive for SARS-CoV-2 at baseline.

This clonotype was obtained from an adult in good health. The sequencing used peripheral blood, collected on day 0 of AZD1222 vaccination.

The CDR3 is CASSKTGDPYEQYF. DNA sequence: TGTGCCAGCAGCAAGACAGGGGATCCCTACGAGCAGTACTTC. The chain joins TRBV7-2 to TRBJ2-7; TRBD1 aligns with 8 central bases. Sequences SGHTA (CDR1) and FQGNSA (CDR2) are obtained from the germline V gene. Trimming leaves V shorter by 5 bases and J shorter by 2 bases, with the junction holding 5 bases beyond the gene matches. From the cysteine up to the phenylalanine, the CDR3 has a length of 14 residues. Only the CDR3 part of the read is kept: 42 bases, read in frame from the first base.